Below, 31 T cell receptor beta chains from the same sample are listed, as sequenced in a study of kidney transplant recipient with SARS-CoV-2 infection. TCRdb fed the reads into MiXCR, producing one record per CDR3 protein. In the table there are 200,000 to 300,000 distinct CDR3 sequences, less than 35% of which are singletons. Sequenced here: a blood sample, sampled at baseline and on day 111 from a kidney transplant recipient. The source of these receptors is a male patient in his thirties who had COVID-19 and was a kidney transplant recipient. Some T cells may trace back to the graft donor.

The chain joins TRBV3-1 to TRBJ1-1; D is unresolved. CDR3 size: 17 residues. Deletions cut 5 bases from V and 4 bases from J, with 23 bases between. CDR1 is LGHDT, CDR2 YNNKEL, per germline (reference sequence). The CDR3 bases are TGTGCCAGCAGCTCGTGTTTTCCCATTTCAATTCGCACTGAAGCTTTCTTT. This sequence encodes CASSSCFPISIRTEAFF.

V is TRBV16 and J is TRBJ1-2; no clear D gene. The length of the CDR3 is 17 residues. Germline V gene lookup returns CDR1 KGHSY and CDR2 FQNENV. Between the trimmed V and J ends, which lost 5 bases and 4 bases, there was a span of 23 bases. Written as DNA, the CDR3 is TGTGCCAGCAGCTCAGAAGAGGTCGTTAGAAAGACCTATGGCTACACCTTC. Protein: CASSSEEVVRKTYGYTF.

This clonotype has a count of ten or more. The CDR3 nucleotides are TGTGCCTGGAGTCACCTCAGGGGCCAGAGGTCCTACGAGCAGTACTTC. Amino acids: CAWSHLRGQRSYEQYF. The chain employs TRBV30 and TRBJ2-7; D might be TRBD1 (6 bases). The CDR3 has 16 residues. Per the germline V gene, CDR1 is GTSNPN and CDR2 is SVGIG (reference sequence). V was pared by 2 bases and J by 1 base, with 18 bases between.

This clonotype has a count of ten or more. This chain joins TRBV18 and TRBJ1-3; D not resolved. The V and J ends lost 5 bases and 2 bases respectively, with 13 bases between them. The CDR3 spans 15 residues. Germline CDR1 and CDR2: KGHSH and LQKENI. This CDR3 is CASSSTERPGNTIYF. CDR3 bases: TGTGCCAGCTCATCTACGGAGAGACCTGGAAACACCATATATTTT.

Ten or more counts support this clonotype. The chain recombines TRBV6-2 or TRBV6-3 with TRBJ1-1, with D perhaps TRBD1 (5 bases). The CDR3 consists of 14 residues. Per the germline V gene, CDR1 is MNHEY and CDR2 is SVGEGT. Trimming took off 9 bases at V and 4 bases at J, with 18 bases between the two ends. DNA for the CDR3: TGTGCCAGTAAATTACCGCAGGGTCCCACTGAAGCTTTCTTT. Translating gives CASKLPQGPTEAFF.

This clonotype appeared many times. The genes are TRBV11-1 and TRBJ1-2; D remains unclear. The CDR3 runs to 17 residues. Germline-derived CDR1 and CDR2 are SGHAT and FQDESV (reference sequence). The V end lost 5 bases, the J end lost 4 bases, and 23 bases lay between the germline ends. This chain's CDR3 is CASSAHSKAGKTYGYTF. For the CDR3, the DNA is TGTGCCAGCAGCGCGCACAGTAAGGCTGGAAAGACCTATGGCTACACCTTC.

There are many counts of this clonotype. The chain combines TRBV27 with TRBJ1-5; maybe TRBD1 (6 bases). V shed 6 bases and J shed 4 bases, with 13 bases lying between them. This CDR3 spans 14 amino acids. Germline V gene lookup returns CDR1 MNHEY and CDR2 SMNVEV (reference sequence). The CDR3 loop is CASRPGQINQPQHF. DNA for the CDR3: TGTGCCAGCAGACCCGGACAGATTAATCAGCCCCAGCATTTT.

This clonotype was seen more than once but under ten times. The rearrangement links TRBV9 to TRBJ2-3; 8 nucleotides line up with TRBD1. Germline trimming cut 4 bases from V and 1 base from J; bases unmatched to any gene: 8. Germline V gives CDR1 SGDLS, CDR2 YYNGEE. The CDR3 is 16 amino acids. The CDR3 spells CASSPRTGMGTDTQYF. For the CDR3, the DNA is TGTGCCAGCAGCCCTAGGACAGGGATGGGCACAGATACGCAGTATTTT.

This clonotype was observed at least ten times. The gene calls are TRBV7-2 and TRBJ2-5, with TRBD2 as a possible D gene (6 bases). V lost 5 bases and J lost 4, with 11 bases in between. The CDR3 contains 13 residues. Germline CDR1 and CDR2: SGHTA and FQGNSA. The CDR3 DNA reads TGTGCCAGCAGCGGGACTCCCCGAGAGACCCAGTACTTC. The encoded protein is CASSGTPRETQYF.

This clonotype was detected many times. The rearrangement links TRBV12-2 to TRBJ1-2. TRBV12-2 is annotated as a pseudogene. The length of the CDR3 is 17 residues. The CDR3 nucleotides read TGTGCAAGTCGCTCTCAAGCGACTCCACGAAAGACCTATGGCTACACCTTC. Its translation: CASRSQATPRKTYGYTF.

This clonotype was observed many times. In DNA, the CDR3 is TGTGCCAGCAGCTTAGAGTTTCAGGGTAGAGCTTTCTTT. This translates into CASSLEFQGRAFF. J is TRBJ1-1 and V is TRBV11-2; the D gene is possibly TRBD1 (5 bases). The CDR3 is 13 residues long. Germline loops: CDR1 SGHAT, CDR2 FQNNGV. V lost 0 bases, J lost 10 bases, and 12 bases lay in between.

This clonotype was detected ten times or more. The rearrangement joins TRBV12-3 or TRBV12-4 to TRBJ2-7, with D perhaps TRBD1 or TRBD2 (5 bases each). V gave up 6 bases and J gave up 1 base, with 16 bases separating them. The CDR3 consists of 15 residues. The CDR3 reads CASRPGTVTSYEQYF. The CDR3 DNA reads TGTGCCAGCAGACCCGGGACGGTGACATCCTACGAGCAGTACTTC.

This clonotype was observed at least ten times. The chain has TRBV18 and TRBJ2-7; D not resolved. The germline V gene encodes CDR1 KGHSH and CDR2 LQKENI. V lost 3 bases and J lost 5, with 11 bases in between. This CDR3 has 13 residues. CDR3 bases: TGTGCCAGCTCACCTCTGGATCGGAACGAGCAGTACTTC. Translated, it gives CASSPLDRNEQYF.

This clonotype was seen repeatedly, ten times or more. The V gene is TRBV7-8, the J gene TRBJ2-5, with a weak D call TRBD2 (6 bases). This CDR3 has 16 residues. V gave up 6 bases and J gave up 5 bases, with 22 bases separating them. Looked up from germline, CDR1 is SGHVS and CDR2 is FQNEAQ. The CDR3 bases are TGTGCCAGCAGGCATAGCATCGGGGGACCCCCGGAGACCCAGTACTTC. Its translation: CASRHSIGGPPETQYF.

The sample holds many counts of this clonotype. This chain joins TRBV7-2 and TRBJ1-2; no reliable D call. Between the trimmed V and J ends, which lost 5 bases and 4 bases, there was a span of 23 bases. The CDR3 spans 17 residues. CDR1 and CDR2 from the germline V gene are SGHTA and FQGNSA. CDR3 sequence reads: CASSETFRDGKTYGYTF. The DNA for the CDR3 is TGTGCCAGCAGCGAGACTTTCAGAGACGGAAAGACCTATGGCTACACCTTC.

Comment on this clonotype: Just one base apart from a much larger clone, this may be a read error. Without the conserved terminal phenylalanine or tryptophan, this CDR3 likely stems from a read error. The chain links TRBV12-3 or TRBV12-4 to TRBJ2-4; TRBD1 matches 9 bases. The J call may be mistaken, given a closer DNA end match to TRBJ2-7. This CDR3 is 16 amino acids long. The CDR3 sequence is CASSLALTGGADEQYL. The DNA for the CDR3 is TGTGCCAGCAGTTTAGCGCTAACAGGGGGCGCGGACGAGCAGTACCTC.

To note about this clonotype: A read error may be the cause here, since a much bigger clone is one base away. V gene TRBV20-1 combines with J gene TRBJ2-1, with 10 positions matching TRBD2. With 0 bases clipped from V and 5 bases from J, the junction kept 7 bases outside the gene matches. This CDR3 region has 16 residues. Germline-derived CDR1 and CDR2 are DFQATT and SNEGSKA (reference sequence). The CDR3 is CSARDIKREGHNEQFF. In DNA, the CDR3 is TGCAGTGCTAGAGATATTAAGCGGGAGGGCCACAATGAGCAGTTCTTC.

This clonotype was seen just once. One base away lies a much larger clone, so this may be a sequencing read error. This chain uses TRBV24-1 with TRBJ2-1; 10 nucleotides line up with TRBD2. In germline, CDR1 is KGHDR, CDR2 SFDVKD. The CDR3 sequence is 16 residues long. CDR3 sequence (DNA): TGTGCCACCAGTTCTTATCTAGCGGGAGCAGGGAATGAGCGGTTCTTC. This sequence encodes CATSSYLAGAGNERFF.

A word on this clonotype: Possible read error: a much larger clone is one base away. This chain links TRBV28 with TRBJ1-2, with a possible D match to TRBD1 (5 bases). The CDR3 is made up of 15 amino acids. Germline-derived CDR1 and CDR2 are MDHEN and SYDVKM. The ends were cut back, 6 bases at V and 3 bases at J, with 17 bases in the middle. Here the CDR3 reads CASRRAGTADYGYTF. DNA of the CDR3: TGTGCCAGCAGGAGGGCCGGGACCGCAGACTATGGCTACACCTTC.

This clonotype came up many times. V and J are TRBV29-1 and TRBJ1-5, with unresolved D. V lost 4 bases and J lost 9, with 13 bases in between. This CDR3 has 12 amino acids. Per the germline V gene, CDR1 is SQVTM and CDR2 is ANQGSEA. The CDR3 region has the DNA TGCAGCGTTGCCCATCCCTCTGGGCCCCAGCATTTT. Protein product: CSVAHPSGPQHF.

In its sample, this clonotype was seen a few times. V is TRBV5-1 and J is TRBJ2-1, with 8 bases fitting TRBD1. V gave up 5 bases and J gave up 5 bases; unmatched junction bases: 12. The length of the CDR3 is 16 residues. The germline V gene encodes CDR1 SGHRS and CDR2 YFSETQ. This CDR3 reads CASSPRPGTGDNEQFF. The CDR3 bases are TGCGCCAGCAGTCCCCGTCCCGGGACAGGAGACAATGAGCAGTTCTTC.

As for this clonotype: The likely explanation is a read error, given a far larger clone one base away. The rearrangement uses TRBV20-1 and TRBJ2-7, with D possibly being TRBD2 (5 bases). The J call is in doubt because the DNA end fits TRBJ2-5 better. This CDR3 region has 13 residues. The germline V gene has CDR1 DFQATT and CDR2 SNEGSKA (reference sequence). CDR3 nucleotide sequence: TGCAGTGCCAACAGTGACGGGGAAGAGACCCAGTACTTC. It translates to CSANSDGEETQYF.

This clonotype turned up a few times. The CDR3: CASSLDRGGTEAFF. CDR3 nucleotides: TGTGCCAGCAGCTTGGATAGGGGCGGCACTGAAGCTTTCTTT. V gene TRBV5-4 combines with J gene TRBJ1-1, with D possibly being TRBD1 (5 bases). Germline loops: CDR1 SGHNT, CDR2 YYREEE (reference sequence). The V and J ends lost 0 bases and 4 bases respectively, with 10 bases between them. CDR3 length: 14 amino acids.

This clonotype was observed a single time. This may stem from a read error, because a much larger clone lies one nucleotide away. The chain carries TRBV5-1 and TRBJ1-2, with no clear D. V shed 5 bases and J shed 7 bases, with 21 bases lying between them. The germline gives CDR1 SGHRS, CDR2 YFSETQ. This CDR3 has 15 residues. CDR3 coding DNA: TGCGCCAGCAGTAGGCAAATTGGAGGTGTTGGTGGCTACACCTTC. It encodes CASSRQIGGVGGYTF.

This clonotype was observed a single time. The chain is built from TRBV6-7 and TRBJ1-2, with no clear D. TRBV6-7 is labeled an ORF, and its function is uncertain. The V gene lost 5 bases and the J gene lost 8 bases, with 27 bases spanning the gap. The CDR3 covers 17 residues. This CDR3 is CASSIDERIRKTYGYTF. CDR3 nucleotide sequence: TGTGCCAGCAGTATAGATGAGCGTATTCGAAAGACCTACGGCTACACCTTC.

For this clonotype: This sequence may be a read error, since a much larger clone differs from it by one base. The rearrangement uses TRBV2 and TRBJ2-1; TRBD2 aligns across 7 bases. The CDR3 is made up of 13 amino acids. Germline V gives CDR1 SNHLY, CDR2 FYNNEI. CDR3 residues: CASSRGTNNEQLF. CDR3 nucleotide sequence: TGTGCCAGCAGCCGCGGGACTAACAATGAGCAGCTCTTC.

In its sample, this clonotype was seen many times. The rearrangement links TRBV12-3 or TRBV12-4 to TRBJ1-1, with D maybe TRBD1 (6 bases). The CDR3 consists of 15 residues. Trimming removed 3 bases at V and 2 bases at J, with 13 bases between. CDR3 region: CASSFYPQGNTEAFF. As DNA, the CDR3 is TGTGCCAGCAGTTTTTATCCACAGGGCAACACTGAAGCTTTCTTT.

This clonotype was recorded many times. The gene calls are TRBV6-6 and TRBJ1-4, with D possibly being TRBD1 (6 bases). The CDR3 consists of 13 residues. Germline CDR1 MNHNY, CDR2 SVGAGI (reference sequence). The V gene lost 6 bases and the J gene lost 8 bases, with 13 bases spanning the gap. DNA of the CDR3: TGTGCCAGCAGCAACAGGGAGCGGGAAAAACTGTTTTTT. Amino acid sequence: CASSNREREKLFF.

Comments on this clonotype: Being one base from a much bigger clone, this may be a read error. The rearrangement links TRBV5-4 to TRBJ2-2; TRBD1 aligns across 9 bases. Germline assignment: CDR1 SGHNT and CDR2 YYREEE (reference sequence). The CDR3 totals 14 residues. The CDR3: CASSNRDRVGGLFF. CDR3 nucleotides: TGTGCCAGCAGCAACCGGGACAGGGTGGGGGGGCTGTTTTTT. The full variable domain, with the rest looked up from reference TRBV5-4 and TRBJ2-2, is ETGVTQSPTHLIKTRGQQVTLRCSSQSGHNTVSWYQQALGQGPQFIFQYYREEENGRGNFPPRFSGLQFPNYSSELNVNALELDDSALYLCASSNRDRVGGLFFGEGSRLTVL.

The V call is TRBV20-1, the J call TRBJ2-1, with a weak D call TRBD2 (5 bases). The CDR3 length is 15 residues. V dropped 2 bases and J dropped 9 bases, with 20 bases sitting between them. Germline CDR1 reads DFQATT; CDR2 reads SNEGSKA (reference sequence). CDR3 sequence: CSARTGLYPGGEQFF. The DNA for the CDR3 is TGCAGTGCTAGAACCGGGCTTTATCCCGGAGGTGAGCAGTTCTTC.

This clonotype was observed once. This could be a read error, since a much larger clone is one nucleotide away. CDR3 residues: CASLAFMLAEGCNEQFF. DNA of the CDR3: TGCGCCAGCTTGGCTTTTATGCTAGCGGAGGGATGCAATGAGCAGTTCTTC. The J gene is TRBJ2-1, the V gene TRBV5-1, with 7 bases fitting TRBD2. This CDR3 is built from 17 residues. The ends lost 7 bases at V and 6 bases at J; junction bases unmatched: 19. The germline gives CDR1 SGHRS, CDR2 YFSETQ. Filled out from reference TRBV5-1 and TRBJ2-1, the complete variable domain reads KAGVTQTPRYLIKTRGQQVTLSCSPISGHRSVSWYQQTPGQGLQFLFEYFSETQRNKGNFPGRFSGRQFSNSRSEMNVSTLELGDSALYLCASLAFMLAEGCNEQFFGPGTRLTVL.